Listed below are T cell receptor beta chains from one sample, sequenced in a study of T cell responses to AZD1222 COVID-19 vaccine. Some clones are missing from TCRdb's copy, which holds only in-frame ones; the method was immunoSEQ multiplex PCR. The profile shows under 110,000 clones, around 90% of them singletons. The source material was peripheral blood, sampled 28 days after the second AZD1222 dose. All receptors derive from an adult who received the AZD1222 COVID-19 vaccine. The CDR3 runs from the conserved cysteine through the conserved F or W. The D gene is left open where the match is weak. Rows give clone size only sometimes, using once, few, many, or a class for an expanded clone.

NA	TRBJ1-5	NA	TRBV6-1	CASSEVFSDNQPQHF	TGTGCCAGCAGTGAAGTTTTCAGCGACAATCAGCCCCAGCATTTT
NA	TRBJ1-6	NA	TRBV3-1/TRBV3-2	CASSQDSRIRGSPLHF	TGTGCCAGCAGCCAAGATTCGCGGATCAGGGGCTCACCCCTCCACTTT
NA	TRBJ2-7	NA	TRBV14	CASSQLGTKVYEQYF	TGTGCCAGCAGCCAACTCGGGACAAAAGTCTACGAGCAGTACTTC
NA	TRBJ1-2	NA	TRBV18	CASSPQGQAAYGYTF	TGTGCCAGCTCACCCCAGGGCCAGGCCGCCTATGGCTACACCTTC
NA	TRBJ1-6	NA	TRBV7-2	CASSSDVPLTGSPLHF	TGTGCCAGCAGTTCTGACGTGCCCCTTACGGGATCACCCCTCCACTTT
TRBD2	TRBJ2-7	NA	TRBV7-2	CASTVTGGTGYEQYF	TGTGCCAGCACCGTCACGGGAGGCACCGGCTACGAGCAGTACTTC
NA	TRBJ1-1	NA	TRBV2	CASSVIIMNTEAFF	TGTGCCAGCAGTGTTATAATTATGAACACTGAAGCTTTCTTT
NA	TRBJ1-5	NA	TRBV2	CASGAWVEGPQHF	TGTGCCAGTGGGGCCTGGGTAGAGGGGCCCCAGCATTTT
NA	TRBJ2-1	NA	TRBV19	CATRNNEQFF	TGTGCCACCCGGAACAATGAGCAGTTCTTC
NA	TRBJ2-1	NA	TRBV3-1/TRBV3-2	CASSRGDLWQFF	TGTGCCAGCAGCCGCGGGGACTTATGGCAGTTCTTC
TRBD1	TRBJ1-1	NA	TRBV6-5	CASRSQGAGTEAFF	TGTGCCAGCAGGTCGCAGGGGGCAGGCACTGAAGCTTTCTTT
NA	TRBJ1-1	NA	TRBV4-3	CASSQDKGTEAFF	TGCGCCAGCAGCCAAGACAAGGGCACTGAAGCTTTCTTT
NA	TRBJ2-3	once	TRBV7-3	CASSLTGTYTDTQYF	TGTGCCAGCAGCTTAACCGGCACCTACACAGATACGCAGTATTTT
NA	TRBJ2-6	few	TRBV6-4	CASSPENSGANVLTF	TGTGCCAGCAGTCCAGAAAACTCTGGGGCCAACGTCCTGACTTTC
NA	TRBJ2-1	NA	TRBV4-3	CASSQDRGRSSEQFF	TGCGCCAGCAGCCAAGATAGGGGCCGAAGTAGCGAGCAGTTCTTC
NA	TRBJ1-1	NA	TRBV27	CASSEIGVRPEAFF	TGTGCCAGCAGTGAGATAGGGGTTAGGCCTGAAGCTTTCTTT
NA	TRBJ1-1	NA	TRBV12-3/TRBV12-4	CASSLMDTEAFF	TGTGCCAGCAGTTTAATGGACACTGAAGCTTTCTTT
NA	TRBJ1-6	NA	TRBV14	CASSRELTGSPLHF	TGTGCCAGCAGTCGGGAGCTCACGGGTTCACCCCTCCACTTT
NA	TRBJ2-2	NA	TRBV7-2	CASSLAPGGRETGELFF	TGTGCCAGCAGCTTAGCCCCCGGGGGCCGTGAGACCGGGGAGCTGTTTTTT
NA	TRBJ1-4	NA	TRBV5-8	CASSLDSREKLFF	TGTGCCAGCAGCTTGGACAGCCGAGAAAAACTGTTTTTT
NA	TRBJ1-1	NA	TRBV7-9	CASSNSNTEAFF	TGTGCCAGCAGCAACAGTAACACTGAAGCTTTCTTT
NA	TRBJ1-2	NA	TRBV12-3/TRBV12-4	CASSLTDAVGYTF	TGTGCCAGCAGCTTGACTGACGCTGTTGGCTACACCTTC
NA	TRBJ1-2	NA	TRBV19	CASSISGVGGGYTF	TGTGCCAGTAGTATCTCAGGGGTTGGAGGCGGCTACACCTTC
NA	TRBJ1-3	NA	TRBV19	CASRTSEGNTIYF	TGTGCCAGTAGGACCAGCGAGGGAAACACCATATATTTT
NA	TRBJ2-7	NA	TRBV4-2	CASSQEGQGRYEQYF	TGTGCCAGCAGCCAAGAGGGCCAGGGTAGGTACGAGCAGTACTTC
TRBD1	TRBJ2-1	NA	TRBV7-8	CASSFQTGTNNEQFF	TGTGCCAGCAGCTTTCAGACAGGGACAAACAATGAGCAGTTCTTC
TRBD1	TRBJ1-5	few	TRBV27	CASSWTGDSNQPQHF	TGTGCCAGCAGCTGGACAGGGGATAGCAATCAGCCCCAGCATTTT
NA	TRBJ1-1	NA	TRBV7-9	CASSPFRSSGPNTEAFF	TGTGCCAGCAGCCCTTTTAGATCTTCAGGGCCGAACACTGAAGCTTTCTTT
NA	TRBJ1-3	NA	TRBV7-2	CASSMGGSSGNTIYF	TGTGCCAGCAGCATGGGGGGCAGCTCTGGAAACACCATATATTTT
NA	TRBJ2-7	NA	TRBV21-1	CASSKAPWLAGGSYEQYF	TGTGCCAGCAGCAAAGCCCCGTGGCTAGCGGGGGGTTCCTACGAGCAGTACTTC
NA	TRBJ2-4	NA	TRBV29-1	CSVSSRGDIQYF	TGCAGCGTCTCTAGCAGAGGAGACATTCAGTACTTC
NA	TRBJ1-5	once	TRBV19	CASSVYLGSNQPQHF	TGTGCCAGTAGTGTGTACCTGGGGAGCAATCAGCCCCAGCATTTT
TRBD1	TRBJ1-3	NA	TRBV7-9	CASSFHQGGGNTIYF	TGTGCCAGCAGCTTTCATCAGGGGGGCGGAAACACCATATATTTT
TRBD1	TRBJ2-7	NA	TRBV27	CASTRDRDAYEQYF	TGTGCCAGCACTAGGGACAGGGACGCCTACGAGCAGTACTTC
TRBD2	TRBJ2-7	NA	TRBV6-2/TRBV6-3	CASSKGLAAAYEQYF	TGTGCCAGCAGTAAGGGACTAGCGGCCGCCTACGAGCAGTACTTC
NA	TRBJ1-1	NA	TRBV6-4	CASSDTSTGHTEAFF	TGTGCCAGCAGTGACACCTCGACAGGTCACACTGAAGCTTTCTTT
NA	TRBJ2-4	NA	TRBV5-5	CASSPVGAKNIQYF	TGTGCCAGCAGCCCGGTAGGGGCCAAAAACATTCAGTACTTC
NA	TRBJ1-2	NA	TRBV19	CASRWGRGYGYTF	TGTGCCAGTAGATGGGGGCGCGGATATGGCTACACCTTC
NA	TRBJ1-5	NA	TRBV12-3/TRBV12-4	CASSPPPGQPQHF	TGTGCCAGCAGTCCCCCCCCAGGGCAGCCCCAGCATTTT
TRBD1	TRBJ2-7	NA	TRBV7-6	CASSTGTGFLGQYF	TGTGCCAGCAGCACCGGGACAGGGTTTTTAGGGCAGTACTTC
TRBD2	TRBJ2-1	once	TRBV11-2	CASSFSGGANEQFF	TGTGCCAGCAGCTTCAGCGGGGGGGCCAATGAGCAGTTCTTC
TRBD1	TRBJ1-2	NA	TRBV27	CASRTTGSFSDTF	TGTGCCAGCAGAACGACAGGGTCATTTAGCGACACCTTC
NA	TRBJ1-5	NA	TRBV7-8	CASSLERDMGKPQHF	TGTGCCAGCAGCTTAGAAAGGGATATGGGTAAGCCCCAGCATTTT
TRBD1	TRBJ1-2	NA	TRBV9	CASSAPGTGGHGYTF	TGTGCCAGCAGCGCACCCGGGACAGGGGGCCATGGCTACACCTTC
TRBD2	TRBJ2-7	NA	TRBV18	CASSPVGTSGTYEQYF	TGTGCCAGCTCACCGGTCGGGACTAGCGGGACTTACGAGCAGTACTTC
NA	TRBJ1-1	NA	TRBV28	CASSLSGGNTEAFF	TGTGCCAGCAGTTTATCCGGTGGAAACACTGAAGCTTTCTTT
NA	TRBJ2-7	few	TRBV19	CATKQQGPYEQYF	TGTGCCACCAAACAGCAAGGGCCCTACGAGCAGTACTTC
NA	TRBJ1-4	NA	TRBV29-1	CSATKGPVATNEKLFF	TGCAGCGCCACAAAGGGTCCGGTGGCAACTAATGAAAAACTGTTTTTT
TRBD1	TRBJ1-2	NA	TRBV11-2	CASSAQGAGGYTF	TGTGCCAGCAGCGCCCAGGGGGCAGGGGGCTACACCTTC
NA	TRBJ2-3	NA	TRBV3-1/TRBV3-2	CASSPRAPDTQYF	TGTGCCAGCAGCCCCAGGGCGCCAGATACGCAGTATTTT
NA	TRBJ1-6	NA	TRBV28	CASSLSHQKNSPLHF	TGTGCCAGCAGTTTAAGCCATCAGAAGAATTCACCCCTCCACTTT
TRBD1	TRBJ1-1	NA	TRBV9	CASSVVNRGNTEAFF	TGTGCCAGCAGCGTAGTAAACAGGGGTAACACTGAAGCTTTCTTT
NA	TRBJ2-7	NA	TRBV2	CASRTPGASSYEQYF	TGTGCCAGCAGAACCCCGGGGGCGAGCTCCTACGAGCAGTACTTC
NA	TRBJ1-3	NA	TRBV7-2	CASSLRLGDHGNTIYF	TGTGCCAGCAGCCTTCGTTTAGGGGACCATGGAAACACCATATATTTT
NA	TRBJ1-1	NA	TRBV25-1	CASSRQTEAFF	TGTGCCAGCAGTCGGCAAACTGAAGCTTTCTTT